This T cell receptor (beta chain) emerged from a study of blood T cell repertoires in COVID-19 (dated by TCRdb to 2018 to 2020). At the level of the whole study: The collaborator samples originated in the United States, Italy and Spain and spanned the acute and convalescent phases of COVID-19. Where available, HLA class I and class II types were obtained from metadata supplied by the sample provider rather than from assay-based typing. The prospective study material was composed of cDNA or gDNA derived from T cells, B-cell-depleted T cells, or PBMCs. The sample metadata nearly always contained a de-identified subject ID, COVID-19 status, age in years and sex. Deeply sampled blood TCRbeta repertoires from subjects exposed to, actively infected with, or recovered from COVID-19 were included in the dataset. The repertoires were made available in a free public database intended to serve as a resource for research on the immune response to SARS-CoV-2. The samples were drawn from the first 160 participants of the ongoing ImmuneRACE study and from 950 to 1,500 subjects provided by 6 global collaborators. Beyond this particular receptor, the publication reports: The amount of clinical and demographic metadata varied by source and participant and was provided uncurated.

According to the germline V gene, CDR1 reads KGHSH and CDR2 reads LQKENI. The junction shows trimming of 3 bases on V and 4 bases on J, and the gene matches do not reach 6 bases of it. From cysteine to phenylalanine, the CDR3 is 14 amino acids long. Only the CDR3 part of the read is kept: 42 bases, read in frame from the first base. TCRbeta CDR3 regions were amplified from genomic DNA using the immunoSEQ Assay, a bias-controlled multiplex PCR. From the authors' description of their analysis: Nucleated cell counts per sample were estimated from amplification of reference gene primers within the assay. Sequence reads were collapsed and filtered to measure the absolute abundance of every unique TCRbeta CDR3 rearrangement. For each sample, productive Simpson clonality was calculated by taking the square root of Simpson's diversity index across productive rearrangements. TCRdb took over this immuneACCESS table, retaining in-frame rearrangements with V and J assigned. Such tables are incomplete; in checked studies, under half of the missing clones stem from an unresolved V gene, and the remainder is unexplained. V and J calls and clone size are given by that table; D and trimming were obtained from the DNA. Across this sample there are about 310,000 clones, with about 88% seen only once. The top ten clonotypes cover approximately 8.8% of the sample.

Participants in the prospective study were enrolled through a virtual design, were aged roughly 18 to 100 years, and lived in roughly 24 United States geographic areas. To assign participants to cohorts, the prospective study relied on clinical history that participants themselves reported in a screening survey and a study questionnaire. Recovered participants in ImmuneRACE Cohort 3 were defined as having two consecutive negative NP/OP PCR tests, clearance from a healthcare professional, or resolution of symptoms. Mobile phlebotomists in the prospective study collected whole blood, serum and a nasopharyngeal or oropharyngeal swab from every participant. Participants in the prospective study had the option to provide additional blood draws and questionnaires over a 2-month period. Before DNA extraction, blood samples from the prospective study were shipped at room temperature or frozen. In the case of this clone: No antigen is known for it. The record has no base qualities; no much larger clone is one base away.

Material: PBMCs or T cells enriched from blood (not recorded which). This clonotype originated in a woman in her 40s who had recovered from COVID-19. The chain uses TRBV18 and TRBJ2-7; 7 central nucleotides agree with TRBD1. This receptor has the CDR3 CASSPPGQTYEQYF. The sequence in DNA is TGTGCCAGCTCACCGCCGGGACAGACTTACGAGCAGTACTTC.